This TCR beta chain was sequenced in a study of control samples from healthy donors and cancer patients. The repertoire was sequenced with immunoSEQ multiplex PCR; TCRdb's copy has only in-frame clones and lacks some. The data show around 180,000 clones, with 90% to 95% seen just once and roughly 1.3% held by the top ten. The CDR3 length is 14 residues. V shed 4 bases and J shed 4 bases, with 11 bases lying between them. Looked up from germline, CDR1 is LGHDT and CDR2 is YNNKEL (reference sequence). The source is a woman younger than 35 in good health. The rearrangement links TRBV3-1 (or the pseudogene TRBV3-2) to TRBJ1-3; D is perhaps TRBD1 (6 bases). Sequenced: blood. CDR3 sequence (DNA): TGTGCCAGCAGCCCCGGGGGGCAGGGAAACACCATATATTTT. Residues: CASSPGGQGNTIYF.